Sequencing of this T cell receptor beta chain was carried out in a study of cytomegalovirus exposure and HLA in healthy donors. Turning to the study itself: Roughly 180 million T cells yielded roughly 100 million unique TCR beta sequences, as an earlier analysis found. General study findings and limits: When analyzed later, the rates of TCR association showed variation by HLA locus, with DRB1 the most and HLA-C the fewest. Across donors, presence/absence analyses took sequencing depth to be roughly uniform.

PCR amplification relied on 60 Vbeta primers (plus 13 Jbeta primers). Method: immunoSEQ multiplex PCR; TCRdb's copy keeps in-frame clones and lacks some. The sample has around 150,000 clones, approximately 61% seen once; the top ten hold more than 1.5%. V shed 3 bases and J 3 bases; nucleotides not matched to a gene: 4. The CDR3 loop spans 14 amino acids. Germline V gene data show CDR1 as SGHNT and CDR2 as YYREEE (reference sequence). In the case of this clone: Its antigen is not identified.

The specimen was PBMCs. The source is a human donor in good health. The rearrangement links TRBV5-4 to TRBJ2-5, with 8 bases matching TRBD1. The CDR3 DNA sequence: TGTGCCAGCAGCTGGGGACAGGTGAAAGAGACCCAGTACTTC. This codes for CASSWGQVKETQYF.